This T cell receptor (beta chain) was sequenced in a study of T-cell memory formation after mild COVID-19 (dated by TCRdb to the early 2020s). Describing the broader study: TCR sequence clusters from the two donors were found to be largely donor specific. The cohort comprised two young, previously healthy adult volunteers, one female and one male. In two donors, T-cell clones that expanded and contracted after mild COVID-19 were tracked by sequencing TCRalpha and TCRbeta repertoires over time.

The CDR3 sequence holds 15 residues, the cysteine and phenylalanine included. The DNA shown is the 45-base CDR3, in frame from base 1. The germline V gene sets CDR1 to SGHTA and CDR2 to FQGNSA. Trimming removed 2 bases from V and 9 bases from J; the gene matches leave 6 bases unexplained. Instrument on record: Illumina NovaSeq 6000. TCRalpha and TCRbeta cDNA libraries were constructed by 5'RACE with constant-segment primers, with sample barcodes and unique molecular identifiers being introduced. RNA was extracted from every sample with Trizol reagent. The libraries were amplified in two PCR steps, and the second step added a second sample barcode and Illumina TruSeq adapters. Sequencing of the libraries was done on an Illumina NovaSeq, producing 2 x 150 bp paired-end reads. From the authors' description of their analysis: With migec v1.2.7, reads were demultiplexed and then collapsed into UMI-guided consensus sequences. Using mixcr v2.1.11, the UMI consensuses were aligned to TRA and TRB V and J templates and assembled into clonotypes. Clonotypes were classified as expanded or contracted when called significant by both edgeR and NoisET, with noise models trained on biological replicates. For edgeR calls, the cutoffs were a false discovery rate-adjusted p below 0.01 and a log2 fold-change threshold of 1. As an exploratory analysis of dynamics, max-normalized trajectories of the 1000 most abundant clonotypes were examined by PCA with hierarchical clustering. Each responding clone was given a CD4 or CD8 phenotype based on the CD4+ and CD8+ repertoires, which had been sequenced separately. The public sequencing data were trimmed at Q25 with fastp and processed into clonotypes with MiXCR by TCRdb, which kept only in-frame beta chains. Rows merge per CDR3 protein into single entries with the most common DNA and genes. The V and J calls were not made by the authors but by TCRdb's processing. This sample gives some 410,000 distinct CDR3 sequences in total; 23% of them show up just once. Over 10% of the sample rests with the top ten.

Study-level results and caveats: Contracting CD4+ clones were found mainly in CM and EM memory subsets, while CD8+ clones were enriched in EMRA. Clones that contracted from day 15 to 85 showed balanced CD4/CD8 phenotypes, whereas a second wave of clones that expanded from day 15 to 37 leaned towards CD4+. The study included only two mild cases, and larger cohorts that include severe cases with pre-infection samples were judged to be necessary. Some responding clones were detected in pre-infection memory, which suggested that pre-existing cross-reactive memory T cells had joined the SARS-CoV-2 response. SARS-CoV-2 specificity of the second-wave clones peaking on day 37 was not confirmed.

Ficoll-Paque density gradient centrifugation was used to isolate PBMCs. Points on this clonotype: The antigen this receptor binds is unknown. Nothing much larger sits one base from this clone, and base qualities are not available.

The rearrangement joined TRBV7-2 to TRBJ2-5; a stretch of 13 junction bases matches TRBD2. This TCR derives from an adult woman who had mild COVID-19 (a few samples of this study predate the infection). The sample titles of this study are shuffled in the database, so cell type and time point are left out; the donor was told from shared clones. Material for sequencing was PBMCs or a T cell subset sorted from them (not recorded which). For the CDR3, the sequence is CASSLLTSGGSAQYF. The bases read TGTGCCAGCAGCTTATTGACTAGCGGGGGGTCTGCCCAGTACTTC. With the portions outside the CDR3 filled from the reference TRBV7-2 and TRBJ2-5 genes, the complete variable region becomes GAGVSQSPSNKVTEKGKDVELRCDPISGHTALYWYRQSLGQGLEFLIYFQGNSAPDKSGLPSDRFSAERTGGSVSTLTIQRTQQEDSAVYLCASSLLTSGGSAQYFGPGTRLLVL.